The present TCR beta chain was sequenced within a study of blood T cell repertoires in COVID-19. About the study: From the United States, Italy and Spain came samples of acute and convalescent COVID-19.

Generated by immunoSEQ multiplex PCR, the TCRdb table keeps only in-frame clones and is missing some. Counted here are more than 200,000 clones, 80% to 90% occurring once; the ten biggest clones make up about 3.5%. Living in 24 US areas, the participants were between roughly 18 and 90 years of age. Germline V gene sequence: CDR1 SGHNT, CDR2 YYREEE (reference sequence). The CDR3 spans 15 residues. J lost 6 bases, V lost 1 base, and 4 bases had no gene match. The specimen sequenced was PBMCs or T cells enriched from blood (not recorded which). This TCR was sampled from a woman in her 30s who had been exposed to COVID-19. The chain recombines TRBV5-4 with TRBJ2-1, with 10 bases identical to TRBD2. The CDR3 protein is CASSLTSGISNEQFF. CDR3 bases: TGTGCCAGCAGCTTGACTAGCGGGATTAGCAATGAGCAGTTCTTC.